The clone carrying this T cell receptor beta chain occurred many times. Its target is unknown. Trimming at V came to 4 bases and at J to 0 bases, leaving 9 bases not matched to a gene. The CDR3 spans 18 residues. Germline values: CDR1 MDHEN, CDR2 SYDVKM. The data were taken from a study of identical twins. MiXCR, run by TCRdb on the 5' RACE reads, gives a single entry per CDR3 protein. The sample carries approximately 600,000 distinct CDR3 sequences, over 8.5% recorded once. Study conclusions and caveats: A lower insertion count was a feature of abundant cord blood beta clonotypes, with no such feature in memory repertoires.

This sample was also put to use in a study of yellow fever vaccine responses in identical twins.

Sequenced sample: PBMCs. This chain connects TRBV28 to TRBJ2-2, with TRBD1 identical over 9 bases. The receptor was derived from a young woman in good health. The DNA for the CDR3 is TGTGCCAGCAGTTATTCCATAACAGGGGGCGCGAACACCGGGGAGCTGTTTTTT. Its protein product is CASSYSITGGANTGELFF.